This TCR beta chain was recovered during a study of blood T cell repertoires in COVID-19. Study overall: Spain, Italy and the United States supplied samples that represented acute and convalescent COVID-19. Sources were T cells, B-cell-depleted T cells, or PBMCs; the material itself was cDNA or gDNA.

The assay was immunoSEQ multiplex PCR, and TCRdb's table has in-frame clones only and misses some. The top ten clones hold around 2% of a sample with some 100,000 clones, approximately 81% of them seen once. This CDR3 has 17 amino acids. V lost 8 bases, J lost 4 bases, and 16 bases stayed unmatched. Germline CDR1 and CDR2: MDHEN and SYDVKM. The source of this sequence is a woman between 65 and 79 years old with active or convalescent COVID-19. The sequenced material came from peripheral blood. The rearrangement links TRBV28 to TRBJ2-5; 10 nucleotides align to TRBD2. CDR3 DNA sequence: TGTGCCAGCCGAACTACCCTACTAGCGGGAATAGGAGAGACCCAGTACTTC. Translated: CASRTTLLAGIGETQYF.